This T cell receptor (beta chain) was obtained from a study of identical twins (dated by TCRdb to 2016 to 2017). Turning to the overall study: The study deep-sequenced TCR alpha and beta repertoires from monozygotic twins, unrelated adults of various ages and cord blood to test whether fetal clonotypes persist. Replicate twin experiments were performed at different times using different library preparation protocols to rule out contamination.

Here is what the overall study found, with its caveats: Because the same donors could not be followed over many years, the conclusions depended on cross-sectional statistical analysis. In beta out-of-frame sequences, excess twin sharing was weaker, because having fewer shared sequences lowered the signal-to-noise ratio. Fewer insertions were carried by abundant cord blood beta clonotypes; a weaker similar trend was observed in young adult naive repertoires, while no such trend was observed in memory repertoires. In monozygotic twins, recombination models systematically underestimated out-of-frame TCR alpha sharing, but the models matched the sharing seen between unrelated individuals. Compared with coincidental sharing between unrelated individuals, out-of-frame TCR alpha sequences shared between twins had an excess of sequences with low generation probability. Invariant T cells such as MAIT and iNKT could partly confound zero-insertion analyses, though diverse VJ usage argued against this for most clonotypes.

Only healthy Caucasian donors were included. The twin cohort consisted of three pairs of female monozygotic twins, all aged roughly 18 to 30 years. CD4+ and CD8+ T cell populations were isolated with positive isolation kits from Invitrogen. V is reduced by 6 bases and J by 2 bases, leaving a spacing of 8 bases between them. The CDR3 goes from the cysteine to the phenylalanine over 13 residues. The sequence is cut down to CDR3 DNA, 39 bases in frame from base 1. Based on the germline V gene, the CDR1 and CDR2 sequences are ENHRY and SYGVKD. Receptor libraries were prepared by 5' RACE. Sequencing was carried out with an Illumina HiSeq 2000. A universal primer binding site was added through template switching, and the final cDNA carried a unique molecular identifier so that TCR cDNA molecules could be counted accurately. Specific primers in the conserved constant-segment region were used to synthesize first-strand cDNA for the TCR alpha and beta chains. Each cDNA library was double barcoded, with a SMART-Mk sample barcode plus Illumina barcodes, to control for contamination. TruSeq adapter sequences, together with Illumina sample barcodes, were added in two successive PCR steps. TCR alpha and beta cDNA libraries were sequenced on the Illumina HiSeq platform with custom primers. Turning to the authors' computational methods: MiGEC processed the raw reads to extract unique molecular identifiers, while MiXCR was used to determine the CDR3 positions. For each individual, recombination models were inferred using an EM algorithm with the repgenHMM and IGoR tools. Shared clonotype analysis was performed with the tcR package in R, normalizing sharing by the product of cloneset sizes. To study raw recombination without the effects of thymic and clonal selection, out-of-frame nonproductive sequences were analyzed. TCRdb cleaned the public reads at Q25 with fastp, built clones with MiXCR and kept in-frame beta chains. Rows merge per CDR3 protein into single entries with the most common DNA and genes. Here the V and J calls rest on TCRdb's processing, not on the authors' analysis. This sample is represented by just over 500,000 distinct CDR3 sequences; around 20% of them were singletons. Of the sample, 0.91% is held by the ten largest clones.

This clonotype appeared many times. Its antigen is unknown. No base quality information exists; no much larger clone differs at one position. These data were likewise used in another study, on T cells expressing NK-cell markers. That second publication adds: TCR beta-chain repertoires were profiled in sorted CD3+CD56+NKG2C+, CD3+CD56+NKG2C- and CD3+CD56-NKG2C+ T-cell subsets from seven or eight donors. Among the eight sequenced donors, seven were HCMV-seropositive and one was HCMV-seronegative. To restrict sorting to alphabetaTCR-expressing T cells, an anti-gammadeltaTCR antibody was added in several experiments. In roughly 6 donors, the dominant CD3+CD56+NKG2C+ clonotypes were found to rank among the top 10 CD8+ clonotypes and to make up about 1.0-7.5% of CD8+ T cells. Those dominant clonotypes were again the most abundant among CD3+CD56-NKG2C+ cells in a handful of donors, at roughly 25-65%. Whether the expanded NKG2C-expressing T cell clones were specific for HCMV antigens remained unclear. Randomly selected healthy volunteers, three men and five women, were used as the eight sequenced donors. HCMV-specific IgG was detected in serum with a commercial ELISA kit to determine HCMV serostatus. MIGEC handled demultiplexing of the reads and grouping by UMI, while MiTCR was used to assemble and quantify clonotypes. To exclude erroneous sequences, any TCR cDNA sequence not supported by at least two reads was discarded. Downstream repertoire analysis used the tcR package, and clonotypes were matched across fractions by CDR3 nucleotide sequence plus V segment. VDJmatch was used to annotate antigen specificity against VDJdb, with one amino acid substitution in CDR3 permitted.

The chain is assembled from TRBV10-3 and TRBJ2-1; TRBD2 is perhaps the D gene, given 6 matching bases. The sample was CD4+ T cells sorted from blood. The origin of this receptor is a woman between 18 and 29 years old in good health. For the CDR3, the sequence is CAIRDYTYNEQFF. DNA sequence: TGTGCCATCAGGGACTACACCTACAATGAGCAGTTCTTC.